These 27 T cell receptor beta chains were all obtained from the same sample, sequenced in a study of T cells after yellow fever vaccination. TCRdb called the 5' RACE reads again in MiXCR, with one record for every CDR3 protein. This table holds some 390,000 distinct CDR3 sequences, over 15% found once. Sample: PBMCs, taken before the yellow fever booster vaccination. Source of these receptors: a man aged 18 to 29 who received the YFV17D yellow fever vaccine.

This clonotype was counted between two and nine times. The chain couples TRBV4-1 to TRBJ1-2; weak D call: TRBD1 (5 bases). The CDR3 is 15 amino acids. Trimming cost V 4 bases and J 2 bases, with 14 bases left between them. Looked up from germline, CDR1 is MGHRA and CDR2 is YSYEKL. CDR3 DNA sequence: TGCGCCAGCAGCCGAACGGGACGGCAGAACTATGGCTACACCTTC. Translation: CASSRTGRQNYGYTF.

The genes are TRBV29-1 and TRBJ2-1; D is unresolved. With 3 bases removed from V and 6 bases from J, the gap between germline ends came to 9 bases. The CDR3 spans 12 residues. Germline lookup yields CDR1 SQVTM and CDR2 ANQGSEA. The CDR3 sequence: CSVDSDSNEQFF. The CDR3 DNA follows: TGCAGCGTTGATTCTGACTCCAATGAGCAGTTCTTC.

This chain connects TRBV10-3 to TRBJ2-3; D possibly corresponds to TRBD1 (5 bases). From germline, CDR1 is ENHRY and CDR2 SYGVKD. CDR3 size: 13 residues. V gave up 5 bases and J gave up 4 bases, with 10 bases separating them. CDR3 region: CAISSGFADTQYF. CDR3 coding DNA: TGTGCCATCAGTTCAGGGTTTGCAGATACGCAGTATTTT.

This clonotype was found a few times. The gene calls are TRBV25-1 and TRBJ2-5; 9 bases are shared with TRBD1. Trimming took 4 bases from V and 7 from J; bases not matched to a gene: 7. The CDR3 is 14 amino acids. The germline gives CDR1 MGHDK, CDR2 SYGVNS. CDR3 in DNA: TGTGCCAGCAGTGTTACAGGGGGCGTTGGGACCCAGTACTTC. Residues: CASSVTGGVGTQYF. The whole variable domain, filled in from reference TRBV25-1 and TRBJ2-5, reads EADIYQTPRYLVIGTGKKITLECSQTMGHDKMYWYQQDPGMELHLIHYSYGVNSTEKGDLSSESTVSRIRTEHFPLTLESARPSHTSQYLCASSVTGGVGTQYFGPGTRLLVL.

This clonotype turned up a few times. The V call is TRBV9, the J call TRBJ2-2, with 10 bases lining up with TRBD1. The trim removed 2 bases at V and 2 bases at J, leaving 3 bases unmatched. The CDR3 is made up of 16 amino acids. Germline V gene data show CDR1 as SGDLS and CDR2 as YYNGEE. As DNA, the CDR3 is TGTGCCAGCAGCGTGACAGGGGGCAGTAACACCGGGGAGCTGTTTTTT. Its protein product is CASSVTGGSNTGELFF.

In this sample, this clonotype turned up a few times. The V gene is TRBV20-1, the J gene TRBJ2-7; D perhaps matches TRBD2 (6 bases). Per germline, CDR1 DFQATT and CDR2 SNEGSKA (reference sequence). CDR3 length: 11 residues. Deletions cut 6 bases from V and 4 bases from J, with 10 bases between. The CDR3 DNA sequence: TGCAGTGCGGCGGGGATTTACGAGCAGTACGTC. It is translated as CSAAGIYEQYV.

This clonotype was counted a few times. The CDR3 is CASSGTDTGELFF. CDR3 nucleotide sequence: TGTGCCAGCAGCGGGACAGATACCGGGGAGCTGTTTTTT. This chain joins TRBV6-5 and TRBJ2-2, with TRBD1 matching 7 bases. Per the germline V gene, CDR1 is MNHEY and CDR2 is SVGAGI. The CDR3 length is 13 residues. V shed 6 bases, J shed 5 bases, and the junction held 3 bases outside the gene matches.

The chain joins TRBV3-1 to TRBJ2-7, with 7 bases that match TRBD1. There are 15 residues in the CDR3. Germline values: CDR1 LGHDT, CDR2 YNNKEL (reference sequence). V lost 3 bases, J lost 1 base, and 6 bases stayed unmatched. In nucleotides, the CDR3 is TGTGCCAGCAGCCATGCCGGGACAGATTCCTACGAGCAGTACTTC. Translation: CASSHAGTDSYEQYF.

The rearrangement uses TRBV6-2 or TRBV6-3 and TRBJ2-1; TRBD1 matches at 9 bases. Germline CDR1 MNHEY, CDR2 SVGEGT. The V gene end was trimmed by 6 bases and the J gene end by 4 bases; junction bases not matched to a gene: 7. The CDR3 is 15 residues long. CDR3 amino acids: CASSQDRGFYNEQFF. The CDR3 DNA reads as TGTGCCAGCAGCCAGGACAGGGGCTTTTACAATGAGCAGTTCTTC.

This clonotype has more than one count but fewer than ten. CDR3 protein: CASSQDGFRNTEAFF. In DNA, the CDR3 is TGCGCCAGCAGCCAAGATGGGTTTAGGAACACTGAAGCTTTCTTT. The J gene is TRBJ1-1, the V gene TRBV4-3; D gene uncertain. Per the germline V gene, CDR1 is LGHNA and CDR2 is YSLEER. V was shortened by 0 bases and J by 1 base, with 9 bases between the two germline ends. CDR3 length equals 15 residues.

Only a few counts were recorded for this clonotype. The gene calls are TRBV9 and TRBJ2-5; D remains ambiguous. Per germline, CDR1 SGDLS and CDR2 YYNGEE. Trimming took off 0 bases at V and 1 base at J, with 16 bases between the two ends. The CDR3 length is 17 residues. The CDR3 region has the DNA TGTGCCAGCAGCGTAGTGGGTAGTGACCGTCCCCAAGAGACCCAGTACTTC. Protein: CASSVVGSDRPQETQYF.

This clonotype was seen more than once but under ten times. This rearrangement joins TRBV24-1 to TRBJ2-3, with D perhaps matching TRBD1 (6 bases). The CDR3 sequence is 14 residues long. Germline V gene sequence: CDR1 KGHDR, CDR2 SFDVKD. The germline V and J ends were trimmed by 8 bases and 3 bases, with 14 bases remaining between them. Written as DNA, the CDR3 is TGTGCCACCACCTCAGGGGTTCCGACAGATACGCAGTATTTT. Translation gives CATTSGVPTDTQYF.

The J gene is TRBJ1-4, the V gene TRBV7-8; D may be TRBD1 (5 bases). The CDR3 totals 15 residues. The V end was cut by 2 bases, the J end by 6 bases, with 13 bases between. Per the germline V gene, CDR1 is SGHVS and CDR2 is FQNEAQ. CDR3 sequence (DNA): TGTGCCAGCAGCTTAATCGGGGGTTGGGATGAAAAACTGTTTTTT. Translated, it gives CASSLIGGWDEKLFF.

This clonotype was counted between two and nine times. This rearrangement joins TRBV12-3 or TRBV12-4 to TRBJ2-7, with 9 bases lining up with TRBD2. Germline trimming cut 6 bases from V and 5 bases from J; bases unmatched to any gene: 11. CDR3 length: 15 amino acids. This CDR3 reads CASSEPGLAAHEQYF. CDR3 bases: TGTGCCAGCAGCGAACCGGGACTAGCTGCCCACGAGCAGTACTTC.

This chain joins TRBV12-3 or TRBV12-4 and TRBJ1-1, with 11 bases matching TRBD1. V dropped 5 bases and J dropped 4; count of bases not matched to a gene: 6. The CDR3 is made up of 15 amino acids. The CDR3: CASSPWDRGTTEAFF. As DNA, the CDR3 is TGTGCCAGCAGTCCCTGGGACAGGGGGACCACTGAAGCTTTCTTT.

The CDR3 bases are TGTGCCAGCAGTGGCAGGGGGCAAACTGAAGCTTTCTTT. This gives the protein CASSGRGQTEAFF. The genes are TRBV6-1 and TRBJ1-1, with 8 bases lining up with TRBD1. The J segment lost 5 bases and the V segment lost 4 bases, leaving 3 bases of the junction unmatched. Germline V gene sequence: CDR1 MNHNS, CDR2 SASEGT. This CDR3 has 13 amino acids.

The V call is TRBV4-1, the J call TRBJ2-3; no definite D call. The CDR3 contains 12 residues. Germline V gene sequence: CDR1 MGHRA, CDR2 YSYEKL. V shed 4 bases and J shed 6 bases, with 8 bases lying between them. CDR3 DNA sequence: TGCGCCAGCAGCCCCATGCGGGATACGCAGTATTTT. It translates to CASSPMRDTQYF.

Of note for this clonotype: The junction departs from germline at one end; a sequencing error may be responsible. The chain has TRBV7-9 and TRBJ2-1; 9 bases map to TRBD1. This CDR3 is built from 15 residues. Germline CDR1 reads SEHNR; CDR2 reads FQNEAQ (reference sequence). Written as DNA, the CDR3 is TGTGCCAGCAGCCGTAGGGACAGGGACCACAATGATCAGTTCTTC. Amino acid sequence: CASSRRDRDHNDQFF.

This clonotype was detected a few times. The CDR3 is CASSPWTDQETQYF. CDR3 sequence (DNA): TGTGCCAGCAGTCCGTGGACAGATCAAGAGACCCAGTACTTC. The gene calls are TRBV12-3 or TRBV12-4 and TRBJ2-5, with D possibly being TRBD1 (6 bases). The CDR3 length is 14 residues. Trimming pared 5 bases from V and 2 bases from J, leaving 12 bases between.

The gene calls are TRBV7-9 and TRBJ2-3; the D call may be TRBD1 or TRBD2 (6 bases each). CDR1 SEHNR and CDR2 FQNEAQ come from the germline V gene (reference sequence). CDR3 length equals 14 residues. V lost 5 bases and J lost 2, with 11 bases in between. CDR3 nucleotides: TGTGCCAGCAGCCAAGGGGGGACCACAGATACGCAGTATTTT. This gives the protein CASSQGGTTDTQYF.

This clonotype was counted a few times. The rearrangement uses TRBV7-2 and TRBJ1-1, with a tentative D call TRBD1 (5 bases). CDR3 length: 14 residues. Germline CDR1 and CDR2: SGHTA and FQGNSA. V lost 5 bases and J lost 1, with 11 bases in between. In nucleotides, the CDR3 is TGTGCCAGCAGCCGTCAGGGAACGAACACTGAAGCTTTCTTT. It encodes CASSRQGTNTEAFF.

The rearrangement joins TRBV30 to TRBJ2-4; no firm D call. The CDR3 covers 11 residues. Trimming pared 5 bases from V and 4 bases from J, leaving 6 bases between. Looked up from germline, CDR1 is GTSNPN and CDR2 is SVGIG (reference sequence). CDR3 bases: TGTGCCTGGGCGAAAAAAAACATTCAGTACTTC. Translation gives CAWAKKNIQYF. The whole variable domain, remainder taken from reference TRBV30 and TRBJ2-4, is SQTIHQWPATLVQPVGSPLSLECTVEGTSNPNLYWYRQAAGRGLQLLFYSVGIGQISSEVPQNLSASRPQDRQFILSSKKLLLSDSGFYLCAWAKKNIQYFGAGTRLSVL.

The rearrangement joins TRBV7-9 to TRBJ2-2; TRBD2 might be the D (5 bases). Germline-derived CDR1 and CDR2 are SEHNR and FQNEAQ (reference sequence). The V end was cut by 5 bases, the J end by 0 bases, with 10 bases between. The CDR3 has 15 amino acids. The CDR3 region is CASSRYGANTGELFF. The CDR3 nucleotides read TGTGCCAGCAGCCGATACGGGGCGAACACCGGGGAGCTGTTTTTT.

This chain connects TRBV5-4 to TRBJ2-1; possibly TRBD1 or TRBD2 for D (5 bases each). Germline CDR1 is SGHNT and CDR2 is YYREEE (reference sequence). There are 14 residues in the CDR3. V was clipped by 4 bases and J by 8 bases, with 16 bases between them. CDR3 DNA: TGTGCCAGCAGCCCACCACGAGGGGAGCATGAGCAGTTCTTC. It codes for CASSPPRGEHEQFF. Full variable domain (missing parts from reference TRBV5-4 and TRBJ2-1): ETGVTQSPTHLIKTRGQQVTLRCSSQSGHNTVSWYQQALGQGPQFIFQYYREEENGRGNFPPRFSGLQFPNYSSELNVNALELDDSALYLCASSPPRGEHEQFFGPGTRLTVL.

The chain carries TRBV5-4 and TRBJ2-3, with 9 bases lining up with TRBD2. This CDR3 is 14 amino acids long. CDR1 is SGHNT, CDR2 YYREEE, per germline (reference sequence). V gave up 2 bases and J gave up 4 bases; unmatched junction bases: 2. CDR3: CASSFAGGPDTQYF. The CDR3 DNA follows: TGTGCCAGCAGCTTCGCGGGGGGGCCAGATACGCAGTATTTT.

The chain recombines TRBV4-1 with TRBJ2-7, with D maybe TRBD1 (6 bases). The V gene's germline CDR1 is MGHRA and CDR2 YSYEKL. Trimming cost V 3 bases and J 3 bases, with 18 bases left between them. The CDR3 spans 16 residues. In DNA form, the CDR3 reads TGCGCCAGCAGCCAGGTACAGGGTGTGGAAGTCTACGAGCAGTACTTC. Its translation is CASSQVQGVEVYEQYF.

This clonotype has only a few counts. The chain couples TRBV7-9 to TRBJ1-2; D not certain. There are 12 residues in the CDR3. Germline loops: CDR1 SEHNR, CDR2 FQNEAQ (reference sequence). V was shortened by 6 bases and J by 6 bases, with 11 bases between the two germline ends. The CDR3 DNA sequence: TGTGCCAGCAGAGGATTGCTAGATGGCTACACCTTC. Translation gives CASRGLLDGYTF.